The present entry profiles one T cell receptor beta chain with its context. V lost 8 bases to trimming and J lost 8 bases, with 12 bases between them. The CDR3 has 12 residues. The sample originates from a study of CD8 T cells in Susac syndrome. RNA amounts of 0.5 to 1 ug underwent reverse transcription with random hexamers. Amplification of TCR beta CDR3 spanned 54 Vbeta and 13 Jbeta via immunoSEQ multiplex PCR. TCRdb processed the immunoSEQ multiplex PCR reads anew with MiXCR; each CDR3 protein has one entry. The sample records 120,000 or so distinct CDR3 sequences, around 94% being singletons. The clonotype was recovered from a human donor with Susac syndrome. The specimen was CD8+ T cells from PBMCs. The genes are TRBV12-3 or TRBV12-4 and TRBJ1-4, with D maybe TRBD1 (5 bases). The DNA for the CDR3 is TGTGCCAGCCGAGGGGCCTGGGAAAAACTGTTTTTT. Translated: CASRGAWEKLFF.